This is a list of T cell receptor beta chains from one sample in a study of shared clonotypes between healthy human individuals. Data came from immunoSEQ multiplex PCR; TCRdb stores just in-frame clones and leaves some out. The table records roughly 1,100,000 clones, about 75% of them present only once. The sample taken for sequencing was memory CD4+ T cells sorted from blood. These receptors all come from a man between 18 and 29 years old in good health. Both conserved end residues are trimmed from each CDR3. The D gene is left open where the match is weak.

cdr3_aa	cdr3_length	v_call	j_call	d_call
ASSLGGSGNNEQF	13	TRBV7-9	TRBJ2-1	NA
ASSPRFAGGPSGEQF	15	TRBV4-1	TRBJ2-1	TRBD2
ATSREGQNYEQY	12	TRBV15	TRBJ2-7	NA
ASGQRSREQY	10	TRBV7-2	TRBJ2-7	NA
ASSSGQVLADTQY	13	TRBV7-9	TRBJ2-3	NA
AISGSGRRDTQY	12	TRBV10-3	TRBJ2-3	TRBD2
ASSPQGPGTEAF	12	TRBV11-2	TRBJ1-1	NA
ASSQGSGTQY	10	TRBV6-5	TRBJ2-5	NA
ASNPPGTNGYT	11	TRBV28	TRBJ1-2	NA
ASSFREGGDTQY	12	TRBV7-2	TRBJ2-3	TRBD2
ASRTLRALTKAEAWAGELF	19	TRBV19	TRBJ2-2	NA
ASSPTGGGVNVLT	13	TRBV7-2	TRBJ2-6	NA